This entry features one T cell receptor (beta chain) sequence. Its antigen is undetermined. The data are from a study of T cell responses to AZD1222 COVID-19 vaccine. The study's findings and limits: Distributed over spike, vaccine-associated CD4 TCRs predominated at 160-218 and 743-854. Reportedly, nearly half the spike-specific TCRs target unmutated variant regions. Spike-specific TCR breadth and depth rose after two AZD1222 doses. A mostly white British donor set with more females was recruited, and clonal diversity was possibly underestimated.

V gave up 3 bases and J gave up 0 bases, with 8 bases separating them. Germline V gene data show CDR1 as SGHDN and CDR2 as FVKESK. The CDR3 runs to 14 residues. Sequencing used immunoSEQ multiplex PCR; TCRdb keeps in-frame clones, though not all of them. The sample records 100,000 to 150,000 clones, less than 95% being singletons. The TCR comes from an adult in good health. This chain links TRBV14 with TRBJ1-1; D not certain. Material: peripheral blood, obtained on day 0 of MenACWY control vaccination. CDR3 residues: CASSQAGMNTEAFF. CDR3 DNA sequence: TGTGCCAGCAGCCAGGCAGGCATGAACACTGAAGCTTTCTTT.